This TCR beta chain came from a study of cytomegalovirus exposure and HLA in healthy donors. About the study: Within an early data release were 80 million to 90 million unique TCRs drawn from HLA-typed donors. Study-level findings and limits: Later analysis identified 15,000 to 20,000 TCR beta sequences associated with HLA alleles, using a false discovery rate threshold of 0.05. Later analysis suggested most CMV-associated TCR beta chains were HLA-restricted.

The PCR used 60 Vbeta and 13 Jbeta primers. Sequencing was performed with immunoSEQ multiplex PCR; in TCRdb, only in-frame clones are kept and a portion is missing. The profile shows some 130,000 clones, roughly 80% of them singletons. Germline CDR1 and CDR2: MNHNS and SASEGT. CDR3 length: 14 residues. The V gene lost 7 bases and the J gene lost 0 bases, with 13 bases spanning the gap. Details on this clone: Its antigen is not known.

The chain links TRBV6-1 to TRBJ2-7; possible D gene TRBD2, 5 bases. What was sequenced was PBMCs. This clonotype was sampled from a man aged 25 to 40 in good health and CMV-seronegative. The CDR3 loop is CASKLQAGSYEQYF. In DNA, the CDR3 is TGTGCCAGCAAGCTCCAGGCGGGCTCCTACGAGCAGTACTTC.